Listed below are T cell receptor beta chains from one sample, sequenced in a study of T-cell reconstitution after alpha-beta-depleted transplantation in children. TCRdb re-analysed the PCR reads in MiXCR, keeping a single row per CDR3 protein. Altogether 900,000 or so distinct CDR3 sequences are present, around 17% being singletons, with the ten largest covering about 4.6%. This specimen consisted of PBMCs, mostly from graft donor cells, obtained 360 days after TCRalphabeta/CD19-depleted stem cell transplant. Receptors originate from a male patient younger than 18 who had a stem cell transplant for acute lymphoblastic leukemia, so the T cells may come from the graft donor. Each CDR3 is given with its conserved first and last residue. Fields, in order: clone size, J gene, V gene, D gene, CDR3 protein, CDR3 DNA. D genes are given only for firm matches. Some rows have no size entry. The others give once, few or many, or a class for an expanded clone.

many,TRBJ2-2,TRBV7-2,.,CASSPSGAGELFF,TGTGCCAGCAGCCCATCAGGGGCCGGGGAGCTGTTTTTT
.,TRBJ2-7,TRBV5-5,.,CASSLVGVGSYEQYF,TGTGCCAGCAGCTTGGTAGGGGTGGGTTCCTACGAGCAGTACTTC
few,TRBJ2-7,TRBV7-9,TRBD1,CASSAPGQVSYEQYF,TGTGCCAGCAGCGCCCCGGGACAGGTTTCCTACGAGCAGTACTTC
.,TRBJ2-1,TRBV20-1,TRBD2,CSARDPSGRVSYNEQFF,TGCAGTGCTAGAGATCCAAGCGGGAGGGTCTCCTACAATGAGCAGTTCTTC
.,TRBJ2-5,TRBV5-1,.,CASSLRSDLQETQYF,TGCGCCAGCAGCTTGCGGTCAGACTTACAAGAGACCCAGTACTTC
.,TRBJ1-3,TRBV7-2,.,CASSSQWTYSGNTIYF,TGTGCCAGCAGCTCTCAGTGGACCTACTCTGGAAACACCATATATTTT
.,TRBJ2-7,TRBV4-1,.,CASSQRTVGPYEQYF,TGCGCCAGCAGCCAACGGACGGTAGGACCTTACGAGCAGTACTTC
few,TRBJ2-1,TRBV4-1,.,CASSQLQGEQFF,TGCGCCAGCAGCCAACTTCAAGGTGAGCAGTTCTTC
few,TRBJ2-3,TRBV7-8,.,CASSLTQGFGDTQYF,TGTGCCAGCAGCTTGACTCAGGGTTTCGGAGATACGCAGTATTTT
few,TRBJ2-3,TRBV11-2,TRBD2,CASSLGTSGRQYF,TGTGCCAGCAGCTTAGGTACTAGCGGGAGGCAGTATTTT
.,TRBJ2-1,TRBV25-1,.,CASSEHRLVFVHEQFF,TGTGCCAGCAGTGAACACCGACTAGTTTTCGTTCATGAGCAGTTCTTC
.,TRBJ2-5,TRBV20-1,TRBD2,CSARLAGGGQETQYF,TGCAGTGCTAGACTAGCGGGAGGAGGCCAAGAGACCCAGTACTTC
.,TRBJ2-1,TRBV9,.,CASSDPGTVPMGYNEQFF,TGTGCCAGCAGCGATCCCGGGACTGTTCCTATGGGTTACAATGAGCAGTTCTTC
many,TRBJ2-7,TRBV29-1,.,CSVGMASLYEQYF,TGCAGCGTTGGAATGGCCAGCCTTTACGAGCAGTACTTC
many,TRBJ2-2,TRBV5-1,.,CASSYRQGELFF,TGCGCCAGCAGCTACCGACAGGGGGAGCTGTTTTTT
.,TRBJ1-2,TRBV27,.,CASSLSWGPRALYGYTF,TGTGCCAGCAGTTTATCGTGGGGGCCTCGAGCCCTCTATGGCTACACCTTC
.,TRBJ2-5,TRBV7-9,.,CASSFQTLQETQYF,TGTGCCAGCAGCTTCCAGACACTCCAAGAGACCCAGTACTTC
.,TRBJ2-7,TRBV4-2,TRBD1,CASSRELRTGGAYEQYF,TGTGCCAGCAGCCGAGAACTCCGGACAGGGGGAGCCTACGAGCAGTACTTC
few,TRBJ2-1,TRBV6-4,.,CASLPPRRPCEQFF,TGTGCCAGCCTTCCTCCGAGACGTCCTTGCGAGCAGTTCTTC
few,TRBJ2-1,TRBV19,TRBD2,CASSMPPGTSGRGGEQFF,TGTGCCAGTAGTATGCCCCCCGGGACTAGCGGGAGGGGAGGTGAGCAGTTCTTC
few,TRBJ2-2,TRBV2,.,CASRDTRTGELFF,TGTGCCAGCAGAGATACTAGAACCGGGGAGCTGTTTTTT
.,TRBJ2-7,TRBV6-5,TRBD1,CASTGQGRASGKMEQYF,TGTGCCAGCACAGGACAGGGGAGGGCTAGCGGCAAAATGGAGCAGTACTTC
.,TRBJ1-5,TRBV5-1,.,CASSLARLNQPQHF,TGCGCCAGCAGCTTGGCCAGGTTAAATCAGCCCCAGCATTTT
once,TRBJ2-6,TRBV12-3/TRBV12-4,.,CASSSVVYSGANVLTF,TGTGCCAGCAGTTCTGTAGTGTACTCTGGGGCCAACGTCCTGACTTTC
.,TRBJ2-1,TRBV6-1,TRBD1,CASRSDRGGYNEQFF,TGTGCCAGCAGATCCGACAGGGGGGGGTACAATGAGCAGTTCTTC
.,TRBJ2-1,TRBV10-2,.,CASSGRGIASNEQFF,TGCGCCAGCAGTGGTAGGGGCATAGCTTCCAATGAGCAGTTCTTC
few,TRBJ1-2,TRBV9,TRBD1,CASSPGDRGDPSYGYTF,TGTGCCAGCAGCCCCGGGGACAGGGGCGACCCCAGCTATGGCTACACCTTC
.,TRBJ2-7,TRBV5-1,TRBD2,CASSSLGASGSYHEQYF,TGCGCCAGCAGCTCCCTCGGGGCTAGCGGGAGTTATCACGAGCAGTACTTC
few,TRBJ2-7,TRBV4-1,TRBD1,CASSGHRGRGPYEQYF,TGCGCCAGCAGCGGCCACAGGGGGCGCGGACCCTACGAGCAGTACTTC
.,TRBJ1-1,TRBV7-2,.,CASSSYRVGSEAFF,TGTGCCAGCAGCTCGTACAGGGTGGGGAGTGAAGCTTTCTTT
.,TRBJ2-7,TRBV9,TRBD2,CASTPSGGPSYEQYF,TGTGCCAGCACCCCATCGGGAGGGCCGAGTTACGAGCAGTACTTC
many,TRBJ1-1,TRBV5-1,TRBD1,CASSLVQGANTEAFF,TGCGCCAGCAGCTTGGTTCAGGGGGCGAACACTGAAGCTTTCTTT
.,TRBJ2-1,TRBV2,.,CATTLRAGYNEQFF,TGTGCCACCACCCTAAGGGCGGGGTACAATGAGCAGTTCTTC
.,TRBJ2-1,TRBV7-3,TRBD2,CASSSLTSGGDNEQFF,TGTGCCAGCAGCTCCTTGACTAGCGGGGGGGACAATGAGCAGTTCTTC
few,TRBJ1-6,TRBV14,.,CASSQERGRQGANSPLHF,TGTGCCAGCAGCCAAGAAAGGGGTCGGCAGGGAGCGAATTCACCCCTCCACTTT
many,TRBJ1-5,TRBV12-3/TRBV12-4,TRBD1,CASSQRDRDQPQHF,TGTGCCAGCAGCCAACGGGACAGGGATCAGCCCCAGCATTTT
few,TRBJ2-5,TRBV6-5,TRBD2,CASSYSPSGMIQETQYF,TGTGCCAGCAGTTACTCGCCTAGCGGGATGATTCAAGAGACCCAGTACTTC
few,TRBJ2-3,TRBV18,TRBD2,CASSPRPGLAGVSTDTQYF,TGTGCCAGCTCACCACGCCCGGGACTAGCGGGAGTATCCACAGATACGCAGTATTTT
.,TRBJ2-4,TRBV30,.,CAAQSGLAKNIQYF,TGTGCCGCGCAGTCAGGGCTAGCCAAAAACATTCAGTACTTC
.,TRBJ1-2,TRBV5-1,.,CASSLDRETYGYTF,TGCGCCAGCAGCTTGGACAGGGAAACATATGGCTACACCTTC
many,TRBJ2-7,TRBV29-1,TRBD1,CSVLGQGEYSYEQYF,TGCAGCGTGCTTGGACAGGGGGAATACTCCTACGAGCAGTACTTC
.,TRBJ1-2,TRBV7-3,.,CASSLEGRNYGYTF,TGTGCCAGCAGCTTAGAAGGCAGGAACTATGGCTACACCTTC